Below are 2 T cell receptor beta chains sequenced from a single sample in a study of beta chain features in type 1 diabetes. Whole-study findings and limits: Shortening of TCRB CDR3s, moderate but significant, appeared in all four CD4+ subsets of Type 1 diabetes patients.

These TCRs are of unknown antigen specificity. All of the isolated RNA was reverse transcribed, so expressed TCRB transcripts were sequenced. The data were produced by immunoSEQ multiplex PCR, yet TCRdb's version contains in-frame clones alone and is incomplete. The data hold 300,000 to 400,000 clones, with around a tenth observed a single time. The sequenced material came from central memory CD4+ T cells from blood. The source is a man aged 30 to 45 with type 1 diabetes.

This clone turned up a few times. The chain has TRBV6-5 and TRBJ2-5; tentative D call: TRBD1 (5 bases). The V end was cut by 2 bases, the J end by 7 bases, with 14 bases between. Germline lookup yields CDR1 MNHEY and CDR2 SVGAGI. CDR3 length equals 14 residues. CDR3 amino acids: CASSYDFRDGTQYF. In DNA, the CDR3 is TGTGCCAGCAGTTACGACTTCAGGGATGGGACCCAGTACTTC.

This clone was observed a handful of times. The chain employs TRBV5-1 and TRBJ2-7; a weak D match, TRBD2 (6 bases). Germline V CDR1 and CDR2: SGHRS, YFSETQ. The CDR3 covers 19 residues. The V end was cut by 1 base, the J end by 0 bases, with 23 bases between. CDR3 sequence reads: CASSLPTNSRTGSSYEQYF. The CDR3 DNA reads as TGCGCCAGCAGCTTGCCAACTAACAGTCGGACCGGGAGCTCCTACGAGCAGTACTTC.